This note documents a single T cell receptor (beta chain) sequence. The antigen is undetermined. The PCR had 60 Vbeta and 13 Jbeta primers. Clones were read by immunoSEQ multiplex PCR, and TCRdb kept only the in-frame ones, dropping some. This table holds under 150,000 clones, under 85% found once. The germline CDR1 and CDR2 sequences are SQVTM and ANQGSEA. This CDR3 is built from 16 residues. The V segment lost 0 bases and the J segment 5 bases; nucleotides outside the gene matches: 11. This sample stems from a study of cytomegalovirus exposure and HLA in healthy donors. Overall study findings and caveats: Later analysis associated a missense DCLRE1C variant with TCR beta V- and J-gene trimming. Using the classifier, cytomegalovirus status was reportedly diagnosed with high specificity and sensitivity.

The receptor comes from a man between 25 and 39 years old in good health and CMV-seronegative. Sequenced sample: PBMCs. The J gene is TRBJ2-5, the V gene TRBV29-1, with 8 bases identical to TRBD2. CDR3 in DNA: TGCAGCGTTGAAGAGGAGGGACTAGAGGTTGGGGAGACCCAGTACTTC. It yields the protein CSVEEEGLEVGETQYF.